The clone carrying this T cell receptor beta chain occurred many times. Its antigen remains unknown. These data come from a study of T-cell reconstitution after alpha-beta-depleted transplantation in children. Notes on the study in general: From surviving recipient T cells and thymic progenitors came the high day-60 TCRbeta diversity observed in some patients. Among T cells one year after transplant, newly produced cells accounted for most counts and diversity. Several hundred rapidly expanded clones from non-depleted graft cells reportedly supplied alpha-beta T cells about two months post-transplant.

The TCRbeta library incorporated unique molecular identifiers. TCRdb re-analysed the PCR reads in MiXCR, keeping a single row per CDR3 protein. The table includes a few hundred thousand distinct CDR3 sequences, around 13% detected once. The clonotype originates from a male patient under 18 who had a stem cell transplant for acute myeloid leukemia, so the T cells may come from the graft donor. The specimen comprised PBMCs, mostly from graft donor cells, sampled 360 days after TCRalphabeta/CD19-depleted stem cell transplant.

CDR3 residues: CASSYMSTYEQYF. The DNA for the CDR3 is TGTGCCAGCAGTTACATGTCAACCTACGAGCAGTACTTC. The genes are TRBV6-2 or TRBV6-3 and TRBJ2-7, with D uncertain. V was pared by 2 bases and J by 2 bases, with 7 bases between. The CDR3 runs to 13 residues. Per germline, CDR1 MNHEY and CDR2 SVGEGT.